This TCR beta chain was profiled in a study of T cells in Graves' hyperthyroidism and ophthalmopathy. Findings of the study overall: Ophthalmopathy cases were set apart from stable hyperthyroidism by a 13 V-J model. Most thyroid clonotypes with frequency above 0.001 were detected in blood.

Germline V gene sequence: CDR1 DFQATT, CDR2 SNEGSKA (reference sequence). The germline V and J ends were trimmed by 2 bases and 0 bases, with 14 bases remaining between them. This CDR3 contains 15 residues. Ophthalmopathy in the patients scored at least 3 on Clinical Activity Score and at least 4 on NOSPECS grade, lasting under 3 months. The authors obtained PBMCs from roughly 10 ml of fresh peripheral blood. This clonotype has a count of ten or more. What it binds is not known. The TCR beta CDR3 regions underwent amplification using RNA transcripts as the source. A first-round RT-PCR of the TCR CDR3 used the HTBI primer set. TCRdb processed the multiplex PCR reads anew with MiXCR; each CDR3 protein has one entry. The sample holds over 500,000 distinct CDR3 sequences, roughly 16% seen once.

The receptor was isolated from a woman aged 30 to 39 with Graves' ophthalmopathy. Sequencing was carried out using blood. The rearrangement joins TRBV20-1 to TRBJ2-7, with D maybe TRBD1 (6 bases). In nucleotides, the CDR3 is TGCAGTGCTAGAAGGGGGTCCGACACCTCCTACGAGCAGTACTTC. Translating gives CSARRGSDTSYEQYF.